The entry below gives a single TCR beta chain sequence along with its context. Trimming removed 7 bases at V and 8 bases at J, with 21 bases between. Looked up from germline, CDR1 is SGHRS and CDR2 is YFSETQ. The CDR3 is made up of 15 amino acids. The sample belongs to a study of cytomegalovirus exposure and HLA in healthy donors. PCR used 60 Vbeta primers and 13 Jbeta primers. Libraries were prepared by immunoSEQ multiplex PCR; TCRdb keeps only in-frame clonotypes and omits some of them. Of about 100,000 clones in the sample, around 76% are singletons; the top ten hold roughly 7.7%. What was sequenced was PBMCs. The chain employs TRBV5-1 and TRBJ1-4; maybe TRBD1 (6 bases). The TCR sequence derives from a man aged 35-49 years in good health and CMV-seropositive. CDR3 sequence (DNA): TGCGCCAGCCAATCCGTTGCGGACAGCAAAGAAAAACTGTTTTTT. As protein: CASQSVADSKEKLFF.